This T cell receptor beta chain came from a study of T-cell memory formation after mild COVID-19. Germline assignment: CDR1 SGHRS and CDR2 YFSETQ. The CDR3 runs to 16 residues. Trimming stripped 0 bases from V and 0 bases from J, with 12 bases between. This clonotype has more than one count but fewer than ten. From the 5' RACE reads, TCRdb called clonotypes with MiXCR, one entry per CDR3 protein. The data show roughly 100,000 distinct CDR3 sequences, with approximately 15% seen just once and 25% to 30% held by the top ten. The chain carries TRBV5-1 and TRBJ1-1; D is perhaps TRBD1 (6 bases). Sequences were obtained from PBMCs or a T cell subset sorted from them (not recorded which). The sequence came from an adult woman who had mild COVID-19 (a few samples of this study predate the infection). Cell type and time point are not known. Here the CDR3 reads CASSLDSGQLNTEAFF. The CDR3 bases are TGCGCCAGCAGCTTGGATAGCGGACAGCTGAACACTGAAGCTTTCTTT.